Sequencing of this TCR beta chain was carried out in a study of blood T cells in healthy people across ages. Study-wide points: Per million T cells, TCR beta diversity dropped about linearly as age rose. PBMCs left unsorted prevented a conclusive naive versus antigen-experienced comparison.

The CDR3 extends over 13 amino acids. Trimming pared 3 bases from V and 8 bases from J, leaving 14 bases between. Per germline, CDR1 DFQATT and CDR2 SNEGSKA (reference sequence). This clonotype has a handful of counts. Antigen specificity is unknown. The authors ran a second PCR of 7 to 11 cycles using a sample-barcoded 5' primer and a J-beta primer mix. TCRdb re-analysed the 5' RACE reads in MiXCR, keeping a single row per CDR3 protein. The sample has hundreds of thousands of distinct CDR3 sequences; more than 50% are singletons. J is TRBJ2-1 and V is TRBV20-1; D is undetermined. This receptor was identified in a man in his forties or fifties in good health. The specimen sequenced was blood. CDR3 residues: CSARAPGDDEQFF. In DNA, the CDR3 is TGCAGTGCTAGGGCGCCGGGTGATGATGAGCAGTTCTTC.